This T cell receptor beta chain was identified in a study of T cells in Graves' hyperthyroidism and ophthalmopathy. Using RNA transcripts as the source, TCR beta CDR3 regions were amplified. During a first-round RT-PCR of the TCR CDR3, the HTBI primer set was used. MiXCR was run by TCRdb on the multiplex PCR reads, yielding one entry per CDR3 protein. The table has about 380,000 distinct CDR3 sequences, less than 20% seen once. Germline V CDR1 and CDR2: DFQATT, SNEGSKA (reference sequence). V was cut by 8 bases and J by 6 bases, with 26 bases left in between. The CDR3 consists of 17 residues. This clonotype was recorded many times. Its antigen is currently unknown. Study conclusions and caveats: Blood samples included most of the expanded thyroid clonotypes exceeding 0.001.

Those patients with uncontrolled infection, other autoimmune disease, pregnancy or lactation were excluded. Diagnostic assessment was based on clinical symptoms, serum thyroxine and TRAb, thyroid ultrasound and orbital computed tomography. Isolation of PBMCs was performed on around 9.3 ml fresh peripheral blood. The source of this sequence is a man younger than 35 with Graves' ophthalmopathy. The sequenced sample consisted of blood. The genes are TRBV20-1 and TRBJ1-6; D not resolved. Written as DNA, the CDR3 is TGCAGTCCTCACGGAGGGTCGCTACTCCACCGTAATTCACCCCTCCACTTT. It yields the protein CSPHGGSLLHRNSPLHF.